Shown below are 23 T cell receptor beta chains from a single sample sequenced in a study of cytomegalovirus exposure and HLA in healthy donors. The PCR ran on 60 Vbeta and 13 Jbeta primers. Assay: immunoSEQ multiplex PCR; the TCRdb copy retains only in-frame clones and omits some. The sample's table shows tens of thousands of clones. The sequencing sample was made of PBMCs. The receptors derive from a woman in her 30s in good health and CMV-seropositive.

DNA for the CDR3: TGCGCCAGCAGCTACTCAGGGGTTCGGGAGACCCAGTACTTC. Protein: CASSYSGVRETQYF. This sequence joins TRBV5-1 and TRBJ2-5; perhaps TRBD1 as D (6 bases). Trimming removed 3 bases from V and 5 bases from J, with 14 bases in between. This CDR3 has 14 amino acids. The germline CDR1 and CDR2 sequences are SGHRS and YFSETQ. The complete variable domain, with remaining parts taken from reference TRBV5-1 and TRBJ2-5, reads KAGVTQTPRYLIKTRGQQVTLSCSPISGHRSVSWYQQTPGQGLQFLFEYFSETQRNKGNFPGRFSGRQFSNSRSEMNVSTLELGDSALYLCASSYSGVRETQYFGPGTRLLVL.

The chain combines TRBV29-1 with TRBJ2-7; 13 bases map to TRBD2. Germline trimming cut 3 bases from V and 5 bases from J; bases unmatched to any gene: 4. Germline V gives CDR1 SQVTM, CDR2 ANQGSEA. The CDR3 runs 14 residues. The CDR3: CSVDRTSGGNEQYF. The CDR3 bases are TGCAGCGTTGACAGGACTAGCGGGGGAAACGAGCAGTACTTC.

The chain joins TRBV7-9 to TRBJ2-1; TRBD1 matches at 12 bases. Germline CDR1 reads SEHNR; CDR2 reads FQNEAQ (reference sequence). V lost 4 bases and J lost 15; bases outside the gene matches: 4. The CDR3 sequence is 12 residues long. CDR3 coding DNA: TGTGCCAGCAGCTCGGGACAGGGGGCGGCGTTCTTC. Residues: CASSSGQGAAFF.

The CDR3 region is CASSLYGTDTQYF. CDR3 nucleotides: TGTGCCAGCAGTTTATACGGGACAGATACGCAGTATTTT. This chain links TRBV28 with TRBJ2-3; D unclear. Germline V gene sequence: CDR1 MDHEN, CDR2 SYDVKM. The CDR3 is 13 amino acids. The V end lost 1 base, the J end lost 3 bases, and 5 bases lay between the germline ends.

This chain connects TRBV6-6 to TRBJ2-1; D uncertain. This CDR3 has 13 residues. CDR1 and CDR2 (germline): MNHNY, SVGAGI (reference sequence). V lost 0 bases and J lost 7, with 7 bases in between. CDR3 region: CASSYSAENEQFF. CDR3 coding DNA: TGTGCCAGCAGTTACTCTGCCGAGAATGAGCAGTTCTTC.

The chain employs TRBV5-8 and TRBJ1-5; D is uncertain. Germline V lookup: CDR1 SGHTS, CDR2 YDEGEE. There are 14 residues in the CDR3. V was pared by 1 base and J by 6 bases, with 11 bases between. The CDR3 nucleotides read TGTGCCAGCAGCTTGTCCGCGGGCTCTCAGCCCCAGCATTTT. This codes for CASSLSAGSQPQHF. Based on the CDR3 plus reference TRBV5-8 and TRBJ1-5, the full variable domain is EAGVTQSPTHLIKTRGQQATLRCSPISGHTSVYWYQQALGLGLQFLLWYDEGEERNRGNFPPRFSGRQFPNYSSELNVNALELEDSALYLCASSLSAGSQPQHFGDGTRLSIL.

The chain employs TRBV7-9 and TRBJ2-7; D unresolved. CDR1 is SEHNR, CDR2 FQNEAQ, per germline (reference sequence). This CDR3 has 13 amino acids. V shed 3 bases and J shed 1 base, with 7 bases lying between them. CDR3: CASSFERSYEQYF. CDR3 sequence (DNA): TGTGCCAGCAGCTTCGAACGGTCCTACGAGCAGTACTTC.

The chain uses TRBV28 and TRBJ1-2; the match to TRBD1 covers 11 bases. J was trimmed by 2 bases and V by 4 bases; bases with no gene match: 9. The CDR3 contains 17 residues. The germline V gene has CDR1 MDHEN and CDR2 SYDVKM. CDR3 bases: TGTGCCAGCAGTTCCATTCCCGGGACAGGGGGGAACTATGGCTACACCTTC. Its translation: CASSSIPGTGGNYGYTF.

As DNA, the CDR3 is TGTGCCAGCAGCGCAACGACAGACCCAAGCTATGGCTACACCTTC. Protein: CASSATTDPSYGYTF. The J gene is TRBJ1-2, the V gene TRBV9; the D gene is possibly TRBD1 (5 bases). The length of the CDR3 is 15 residues. Trimming cost V 3 bases and J 4 bases, with 16 bases left between them. Germline V CDR1 and CDR2: SGDLS, YYNGEE.

The V gene is TRBV6-5, the J gene TRBJ2-7; 10 nucleotides agree with TRBD1. The ends lost 2 bases at V and 13 bases at J; junction bases unmatched: 5. The CDR3 consists of 12 residues. Germline-derived CDR1 and CDR2 are MNHEY and SVGAGI. Here the CDR3 DNA reads TGTGCCAGCAGTTACCCGGGACAGGGGCTCTACTTC. This encodes CASSYPGQGLYF.

This sequence joins TRBV30 and TRBJ1-1; TRBD1 might be the D (5 bases). Germline V gene sequence: CDR1 GTSNPN, CDR2 SVGIG (reference sequence). The CDR3 is 11 residues long. The ends were cut back, 7 bases at V and 1 base at J, with 7 bases in the middle. CDR3 sequence reads: CASQGNTEAFF. DNA for the CDR3: TGTGCCTCTCAGGGGAACACTGAAGCTTTCTTT.

The chain couples TRBV27 to TRBJ1-1; D unclear. Trimming stripped 9 bases from V and 4 bases from J, with 9 bases between. Germline assignment: CDR1 MNHEY and CDR2 SMNVEV (reference sequence). CDR3 length: 11 amino acids. CDR3 nucleotide sequence: TGTGCCAGTATTAGAAGCACTGAAGCTTTCTTT. This encodes CASIRSTEAFF.

The chain carries TRBV6-1 and TRBJ2-7, with 13 positions matching TRBD2. Germline V gives CDR1 MNHNS, CDR2 SASEGT. The CDR3 is 16 amino acids. V shed 4 bases, J shed 5 bases, and the junction held 8 bases outside the gene matches. CDR3 in amino acids: CASSGGTSGKWDEQYF. CDR3 DNA: TGTGCCAGCAGTGGGGGGACTAGCGGGAAGTGGGACGAGCAGTACTTC.

CDR3 loop: CASSEGAGPYGYTF. The CDR3, as DNA: TGTGCCAGCAGTGAAGGTGCAGGGCCATATGGCTACACCTTC. The chain is built from TRBV6-1 and TRBJ1-2; D might be TRBD1 (5 bases). The V gene lost 1 base and the J gene lost 5 bases, with 11 bases spanning the gap. Looked up from germline, CDR1 is MNHNS and CDR2 is SASEGT. The CDR3 covers 14 residues.

The chain has TRBV25-1 and TRBJ2-7; 10 bases match TRBD1. The V segment lost 1 base and the J segment 2 bases; nucleotides outside the gene matches: 8. The CDR3 loop spans 17 amino acids. Germline CDR1 reads MGHDK; CDR2 reads SYGVNS. CDR3 in amino acids: CASSESGQGYNPYEQYF. CDR3 DNA sequence: TGTGCCAGCAGTGAATCGGGACAGGGGTATAATCCCTACGAGCAGTACTTC.

V gene TRBV13 combines with J gene TRBJ1-3; D is uncertain. The CDR3 length is 15 residues. CDR1 PRHDT and CDR2 FYEKMQ come from the germline V gene (reference sequence). Trimming left V 5 bases short and J 2 bases short, with 13 bases between. CDR3 nucleotide sequence: TGTGCCAGCAGCGACACATATGAGCCTGGAAACACCATATATTTT. It codes for CASSDTYEPGNTIYF.

The chain recombines TRBV7-2 with TRBJ1-1, with D possibly being TRBD1 (6 bases). V was cut by 5 bases and J by 5 bases, with 12 bases left in between. Germline loops: CDR1 SGHTA, CDR2 FQGNSA. The CDR3 is 13 amino acids. CDR3 in amino acids: CASSRRTDTEAFF. The CDR3, as DNA: TGTGCCAGCAGCCGGCGGACAGATACTGAAGCTTTCTTT. Based on the CDR3 plus reference TRBV7-2 and TRBJ1-1, the full variable domain is GAGVSQSPSNKVTEKGKDVELRCDPISGHTALYWYRQSLGQGLEFLIYFQGNSAPDKSGLPSDRFSAERTGGSVSTLTIQRTQQEDSAVYLCASSRRTDTEAFFGQGTRLTVV.

CDR3 residues: CATSRDLNLEQYF. The CDR3, as DNA: TGTGCCACCAGCAGAGATTTGAATCTCGAGCAGTACTTC. The chain combines TRBV15 with TRBJ2-5; D is uncertain. Near its end, the DNA agrees better with TRBJ2-7, so the J call may be wrong. This CDR3 spans 13 amino acids. Germline V gene data show CDR1 as LNHNV and CDR2 as YYDKDF (reference sequence).

The chain links TRBV5-6 to TRBJ1-3; no reliable D call. Germline V gene lookup returns CDR1 SGHDT and CDR2 YYEEEE. CDR3 length: 14 residues. V was shortened by 2 bases and J by 0 bases, with 6 bases between the two germline ends. CDR3 in DNA: TGTGCCAGCAGCTTCTTCCGCTCTGGAAACACCATATATTTT. This sequence encodes CASSFFRSGNTIYF.

The V call is TRBV9, the J call TRBJ2-2; TRBD2 is a possible D gene (6 bases). Trimming took off 4 bases at V and 3 bases at J, with 10 bases between the two ends. The CDR3 covers 14 residues. CDR1 is SGDLS, CDR2 YYNGEE, per germline. The CDR3 DNA is TGTGCCAGCAGCCCACGCGGGGACACCGGGGAGCTGTTTTTT. Residues: CASSPRGDTGELFF.

V is TRBV7-2 and J is TRBJ2-7; the match to TRBD2 covers 8 bases. Germline lookup yields CDR1 SGHTA and CDR2 FQGNSA. The CDR3 extends over 14 amino acids. With V trimmed by 3 bases and J by 2 bases, 3 bases remained unmatched. Written as DNA, the CDR3 is TGTGCCAGCAGCTTCAGCGGGAGCGCCTACGAGCAGTACTTC. Translation gives CASSFSGSAYEQYF.

The V and J genes are TRBV5-1 and TRBJ2-1, with TRBD1 matching 9 bases. The CDR3 has 15 residues. Trimming cost V 4 bases and J 15 bases; bases outside gene matches: 17. CDR1 is SGHRS, CDR2 YFSETQ, per germline. CDR3 bases: TGCGCCAGCAGCCGAAGACAGGGGGGGACTGGGGAAGCGTTCTTC. Translated, it gives CASSRRQGGTGEAFF. The full variable domain, with the rest looked up from reference TRBV5-1 and TRBJ2-1, is KAGVTQTPRYLIKTRGQQVTLSCSPISGHRSVSWYQQTPGQGLQFLFEYFSETQRNKGNFPGRFSGRQFSNSRSEMNVSTLELGDSALYLCASSRRQGGTGEAFFGPGTRLTVL.

Turning to this clone: The junction departs from the called germline gene at one end, perhaps through a read error. The chain recombines TRBV30 with TRBJ1-2; D gene uncertain. The CDR3 runs 13 residues. Germline V CDR1 and CDR2: GTSNPN, SVGIG (reference sequence). CDR3 nucleotides: TGTGCCTGGAGTATGGGTTTAACTGAGGAAAATAACTTC. Translation: CAWSMGLTEENNF. The complete variable domain, with remaining parts taken from reference TRBV30 and TRBJ1-2, reads SQTIHQWPATLVQPVGSPLSLECTVEGTSNPNLYWYRQAAGRGLQLLFYSVGIGQISSEVPQNLSASRPQDRQFILSSKKLLLSDSGFYLCAWSMGLTEENNFGSGTRLTVV.